Presented here are 17 T cell receptor beta chains from one specimen sequenced in a study of blood T cell repertoires in COVID-19. Clones were sequenced by immunoSEQ multiplex PCR, and TCRdb holds only the in-frame ones, with some missing. The data hold a few hundred thousand clones, with around 87% observed a single time. Sequenced material: PBMCs or T cells enriched from blood (not recorded which). The receptors were gathered from a man between 25 and 39 years old who had recovered from COVID-19.

The rearrangement links TRBV30 to TRBJ1-6; 9 positions agree with TRBD1. The CDR3 has 13 residues. With V trimmed by 7 bases and J by 6 bases, 4 bases remained unmatched. Germline V gene data show CDR1 as GTSNPN and CDR2 as SVGIG (reference sequence). CDR3 in DNA: TGTGCCTCACAGGGGGCGCCTAATTCACCCCTCCACTTT. The encoded protein is CASQGAPNSPLHF.

V and J are TRBV3-1 (or the pseudogene TRBV3-2) and TRBJ1-2; D is ambiguous. With 1 base removed from V and 4 bases from J, the gap between germline ends came to 10 bases. From germline, CDR1 is LGHDT and CDR2 YNNKEL (reference sequence). The CDR3 length is 14 residues. The CDR3 reads CASSQASTTYGYTF. The CDR3 nucleotides read TGTGCCAGCAGCCAAGCTTCGACAACCTATGGCTACACCTTC.

This clone was recorded only once. The gene calls are TRBV6-2 or TRBV6-3 and TRBJ1-1; unclear D gene. The CDR3 runs 12 residues. Trimming took 2 bases from V and 5 from J, leaving 6 bases between them. Germline CDR1 reads MNHEY; CDR2 reads SVGEGT. CDR3 loop: CASSYAGTEAFF. The CDR3 DNA sequence: TGTGCCAGCAGTTACGCGGGAACTGAAGCTTTCTTT.

This chain joins TRBV21-1 and TRBJ1-1; the table's TRBD1 call for D was not verified on the DNA. TRBV21-1 is labeled a pseudogene. This CDR3 region has 18 residues. As DNA, the CDR3 is TGTGCCAGCAGCAAAGTTTACAGGTTATTCTCAGGGGGAACTGAAGCTTTCTTT. Its translation is CASSKVYRLFSGGTEAFF.

The chain links TRBV7-6 to TRBJ2-2; D is undetermined. Trimming removed 3 bases from V and 6 bases from J, with 5 bases in between. This CDR3 is built from 12 residues. Germline CDR1 and CDR2: SGHVS and FNYEAQ. The CDR3 sequence is CASSFSSGELFF. CDR3 nucleotide sequence: TGTGCCAGCAGCTTCTCCTCCGGGGAGCTGTTTTTT. The full variable domain, its missing parts supplied by reference TRBV7-6 and TRBJ2-2, is GAGVSQSPRYKVTKRGQDVALRCDPISGHVSLYWYRQALGQGPEFLTYFNYEAQQDKSGLPNDRFSAERPEGSISTLTIQRTEQRDSAMYRCASSFSSGELFFGEGSRLTVL.

The chain employs TRBV6-7 and TRBJ1-2; a possible D gene is TRBD1 (5 bases). TRBV6-7 is an open reading frame whose function is uncertain. V shed 2 bases and J shed 4 bases, with 20 bases lying between them. This CDR3 is 17 amino acids long. CDR3 sequence: CASSYGGKIGQIYGYTF. Here the CDR3 DNA reads TGTGCCAGCAGTTACGGGGGGAAGATAGGCCAGATCTATGGCTACACCTTC.

As DNA, the CDR3 is TGTGCCAGCTCACCAAGCAGCGGTAATGAGCAGTTCTTC. This encodes CASSPSSGNEQFF. The chain has TRBV18 and TRBJ2-1; a weak D match, TRBD2 (5 bases). Germline assignment: CDR1 KGHSH and CDR2 LQKENI. CDR3 length equals 13 residues. V lost 2 bases and J 7 bases, leaving 9 bases between the germline ends.

The J gene is TRBJ2-1, the V gene TRBV7-2; D remains ambiguous. CDR1 and CDR2 (germline): SGHTA, FQGNSA. CDR3 length equals 13 residues. Trimming stripped 1 base from V and 7 bases from J, with 8 bases between. In nucleotides, the CDR3 is TGTGCCAGCAGCTTAGGCCTGACAAATGAGCAGTTCTTC. Its protein is CASSLGLTNEQFF.

This clone came up once. This chain links TRBV9 with TRBJ1-6, with TRBD1 as a possible D gene (5 bases). Between the trimmed V and J ends, which lost 2 bases and 6 bases, there was a span of 12 bases. CDR3 length: 15 amino acids. Germline assignment: CDR1 SGDLS and CDR2 YYNGEE. The DNA of the CDR3 is TGTGCCAGCAGCGTGGGGACTGCTCTTAATTCACCCCTCCACTTT. Protein sequence: CASSVGTALNSPLHF.

Concerning this clone itself: Other DNA sequences in this sample translate to the same CDR3. V is TRBV7-9 and J is TRBJ1-1; no definite D call. Germline loops: CDR1 SEHNR, CDR2 FQNEAQ (reference sequence). V dropped 1 base and J dropped 1 base, with 4 bases sitting between them. The CDR3 is made up of 13 amino acids. This CDR3 reads CASSLGENTEAFF. CDR3 sequence (DNA): TGTGCCAGCAGCTTAGGAGAGAACACTGAAGCTTTCTTT.

This clone showed up just a few times. For the CDR3, the DNA is TGCAGTGCGAGTTACCTGGAGGCAGGGGGCTATGGCTACACCTTC. The encoded protein is CSASYLEAGGYGYTF. The genes are TRBV20-1 and TRBJ1-2; 7 bases align to TRBD1. Trimming took 6 bases from V and 4 from J; bases not matched to a gene: 14. Germline V CDR1 and CDR2: DFQATT, SNEGSKA (reference sequence). CDR3 size: 15 residues.

In its sample, this clone was seen a few times. The chain carries TRBV9 and TRBJ2-2; TRBD1 might be the D (6 bases). V dropped 1 base and J dropped 4 bases, with 11 bases sitting between them. Germline CDR1 SGDLS, CDR2 YYNGEE. The CDR3 consists of 15 residues. This CDR3 reads CASSVIGGSTGELFF. In DNA, the CDR3 is TGTGCCAGCAGCGTAATTGGGGGCAGCACCGGGGAGCTGTTTTTT.

The V call is TRBV9, the J call TRBJ1-2; D call uncertain. This CDR3 spans 13 amino acids. CDR1 and CDR2 from the germline V gene are SGDLS and YYNGEE. The V end lost 4 bases, the J end lost 5 bases, and 12 bases lay between the germline ends. CDR3 residues: CASSPPQEYGYTF. For the CDR3, the DNA is TGTGCCAGCAGCCCCCCCCAGGAATATGGCTACACCTTC.

This clone appeared a few times. In DNA, the CDR3 is TGTGCCAGCAGCTTAGACGGGGAGACCCAGTACTTC. This translates into CASSLDGETQYF. This chain links TRBV11-3 with TRBJ2-5; no firm D call. The CDR3 consists of 12 residues. The V end was cut by 0 bases, the J end by 5 bases, with 4 bases between. Per germline, CDR1 SGHNT and CDR2 YENEEA.

The chain couples TRBV5-1 to TRBJ2-1, with 9 positions matching TRBD2. The CDR3 consists of 17 residues. Unmatched junction bases numbered 11, after V lost 3 bases and J lost 4 bases. CDR1 is SGHRS, CDR2 YFSETQ, per germline. In DNA form, the CDR3 reads TGCGCCAGCAGCTCGCATGCTAGCGGGGTGGCATACAATGAGCAGTTCTTC. Translation: CASSSHASGVAYNEQFF.

The chain combines TRBV5-1 with TRBJ2-4; 7 bases line up with TRBD1. The V segment lost 4 bases and the J segment 1 base; nucleotides outside the gene matches: 5. Germline-derived CDR1 and CDR2 are SGHRS and YFSETQ. The CDR3 extends over 15 amino acids. The CDR3 protein is CASSRQGDAKNIQYF. The CDR3 DNA is TGCGCCAGCAGCCGGCAGGGGGACGCCAAAAACATTCAGTACTTC.

The rearrangement links TRBV13 to TRBJ2-1, with TRBD1 matching over 9 bases. Trimming cost V 2 bases and J 4 bases; bases outside gene matches: 3. Germline CDR1 and CDR2: PRHDT and FYEKMQ (reference sequence). This CDR3 comprises 15 residues. The CDR3 is CASSLRGQGYNEQFF. DNA of the CDR3: TGTGCCAGCAGCTTAAGGGGACAGGGATACAATGAGCAGTTCTTC.